One sample yielded the 3 T cell receptor beta chains listed below, sequenced in a study of T cell repertoires in cytomegalovirus infection. TCRdb recomputed calls from the reads with MiXCR, one row per CDR3 protein. This sample carries about 770,000 distinct CDR3 sequences, under 35% of them seen once, and the ten largest clones take about 12%. These TCRs' antigens remain unknown. Sample: cultured CD8+ T cells from PBMCs, taken from culture after CMV antigen stimulation. These receptors were obtained from a human donor in good health (CMV status not recorded). Some clones in this sample may be carry-over from other donors' samples.

This clonotype was counted once. V and J are TRBV7-4 and TRBJ2-5; D may be TRBD1 (5 bases). This CDR3 has 15 amino acids. V dropped 8 bases and J dropped 3 bases, with 19 bases sitting between them. Germline V gene lookup returns CDR1 SGHVT and CDR2 SQSDAQ. The CDR3 region is CASGELPQAEETQYF. CDR3 bases: TGTGCCAGCGGGGAACTGCCACAGGCCGAAGAGACCCAGTACTTC. The full variable domain, with the rest looked up from reference TRBV7-4 and TRBJ2-5, is GAGVSQSPRYKVAKRGRDVALRCDSISGHVTLYWYRQTLGQGSEVLTYSQSDAQRDKSGRPSGRFSAERPERSVSTLKIQRTEQGDSAVYLCASGELPQAEETQYFGPGTRLLVL.

This clonotype was counted between two and nine times. The rearrangement links TRBV6-4 to TRBJ2-7; 11 bases fit TRBD2. Germline CDR1 and CDR2: MRHNA and SNTAGT. The V gene end was trimmed by 2 bases and the J gene end by 3 bases; junction bases not matched to a gene: 6. The CDR3 runs 16 residues. This CDR3 reads CASSDVGTSGGYEQYF. The DNA of the CDR3 is TGTGCCAGCAGTGACGTCGGAACTAGCGGGGGCTACGAGCAGTACTTC.

This clonotype was detected only once. The conserved phenylalanine or tryptophan is not found at the CDR3 terminus, so this likely reflects a read error. The V and J genes are TRBV6-1 and TRBJ2-6; 7 nucleotides align to TRBD1. From germline, CDR1 is MNHNS and CDR2 SASEGT. J gave up 0 bases and V 2 bases, and 7 bases lay outside the gene matches. CDR3 length equals 18 residues. CDR3 nucleotide sequence: TGTGCCAGCAGTGAACGTGACAGGGCTTACTCTGGGGCCAACGTCCTGACTTCC. It translates to CASSERDRAYSGANVLTS.